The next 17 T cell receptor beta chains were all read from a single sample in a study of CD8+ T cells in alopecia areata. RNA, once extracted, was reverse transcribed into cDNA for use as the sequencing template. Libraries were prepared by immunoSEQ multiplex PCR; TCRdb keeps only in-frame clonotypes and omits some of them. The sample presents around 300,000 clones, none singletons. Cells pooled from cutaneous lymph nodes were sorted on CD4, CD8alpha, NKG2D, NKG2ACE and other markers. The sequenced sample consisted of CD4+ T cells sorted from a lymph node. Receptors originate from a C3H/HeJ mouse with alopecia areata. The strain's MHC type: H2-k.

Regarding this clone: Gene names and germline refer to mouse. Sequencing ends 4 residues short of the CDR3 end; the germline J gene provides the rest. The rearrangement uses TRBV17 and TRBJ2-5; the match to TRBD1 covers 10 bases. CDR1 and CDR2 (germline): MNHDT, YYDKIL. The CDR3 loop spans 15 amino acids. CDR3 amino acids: CASSRNWDRGDTQYF. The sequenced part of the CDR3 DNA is TGTGCTAGCAGTAGAAATTGGGACAGGGGCGAC.

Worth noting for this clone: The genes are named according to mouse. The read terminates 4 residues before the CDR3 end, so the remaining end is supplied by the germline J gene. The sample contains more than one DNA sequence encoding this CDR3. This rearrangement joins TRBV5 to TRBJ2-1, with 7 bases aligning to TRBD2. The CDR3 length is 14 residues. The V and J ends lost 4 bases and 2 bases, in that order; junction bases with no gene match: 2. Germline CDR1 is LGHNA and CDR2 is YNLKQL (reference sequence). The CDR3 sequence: CASSPLGDYAEQFF. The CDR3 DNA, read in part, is TGTGCCAGCAGCCCGCTGGGGGACTATGCT.

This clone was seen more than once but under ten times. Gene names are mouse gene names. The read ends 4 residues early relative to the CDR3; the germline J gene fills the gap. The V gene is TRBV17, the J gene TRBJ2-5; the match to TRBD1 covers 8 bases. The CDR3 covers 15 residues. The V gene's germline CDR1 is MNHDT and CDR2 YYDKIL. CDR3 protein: CASSRDRGRRDTQYF. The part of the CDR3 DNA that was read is TGTGCTAGCAGTAGAGACAGGGGGCGGAGAGAC.

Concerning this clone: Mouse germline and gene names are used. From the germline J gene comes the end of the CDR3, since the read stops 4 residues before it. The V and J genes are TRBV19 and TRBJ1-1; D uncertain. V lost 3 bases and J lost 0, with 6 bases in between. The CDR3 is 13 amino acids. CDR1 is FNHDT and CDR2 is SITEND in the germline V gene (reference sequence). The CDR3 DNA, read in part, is TGTGCCAGCAGTACACAGCCAAACACA. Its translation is CASSTQPNT. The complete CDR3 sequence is CASSTQPNTEVFF.

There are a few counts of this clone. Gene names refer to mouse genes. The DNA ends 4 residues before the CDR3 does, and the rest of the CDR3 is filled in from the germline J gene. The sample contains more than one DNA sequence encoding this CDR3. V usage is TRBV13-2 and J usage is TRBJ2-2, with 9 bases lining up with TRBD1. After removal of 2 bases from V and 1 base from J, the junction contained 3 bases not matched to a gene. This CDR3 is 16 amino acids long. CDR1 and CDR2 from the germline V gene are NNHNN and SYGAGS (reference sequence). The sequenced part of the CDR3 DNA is TGTGCCAGCGGTGACCCGGGACAGGGAAACACCGGG. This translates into CASGDPGQGNTG. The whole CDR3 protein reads CASGDPGQGNTGQLYF.

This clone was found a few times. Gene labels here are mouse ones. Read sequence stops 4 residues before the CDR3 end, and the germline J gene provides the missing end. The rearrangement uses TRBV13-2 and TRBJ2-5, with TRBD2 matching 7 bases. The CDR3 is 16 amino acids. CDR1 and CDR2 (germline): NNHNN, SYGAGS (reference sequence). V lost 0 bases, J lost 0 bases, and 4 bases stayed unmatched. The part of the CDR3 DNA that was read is TGTGCCAGCGGTGATGGCTGGGGGTTTAACCAAGAC. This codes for CASGDGWGFNQD. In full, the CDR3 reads CASGDGWGFNQDTQYF.

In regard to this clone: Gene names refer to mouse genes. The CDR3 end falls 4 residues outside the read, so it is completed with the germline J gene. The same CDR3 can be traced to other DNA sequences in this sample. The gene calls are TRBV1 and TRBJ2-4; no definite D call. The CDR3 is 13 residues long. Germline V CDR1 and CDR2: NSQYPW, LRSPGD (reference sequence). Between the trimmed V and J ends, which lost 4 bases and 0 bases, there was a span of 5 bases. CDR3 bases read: TGCACCTGCAGTGACAGCAGTCAAAAC. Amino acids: CTCSDSSQN. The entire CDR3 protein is CTCSDSSQNTLYF.

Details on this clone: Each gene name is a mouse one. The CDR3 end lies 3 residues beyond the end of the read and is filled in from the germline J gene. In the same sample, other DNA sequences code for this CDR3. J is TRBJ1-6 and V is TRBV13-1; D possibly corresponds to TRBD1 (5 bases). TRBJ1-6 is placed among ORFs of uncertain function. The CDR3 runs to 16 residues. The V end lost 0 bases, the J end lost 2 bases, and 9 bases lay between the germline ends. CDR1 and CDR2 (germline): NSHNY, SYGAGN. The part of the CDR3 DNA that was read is TGTGCCAGCAGTGATGCGGGGGGTGCCTATAATTCGCCC. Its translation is CASSDAGGAYNSP. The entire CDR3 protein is CASSDAGGAYNSPLYF.

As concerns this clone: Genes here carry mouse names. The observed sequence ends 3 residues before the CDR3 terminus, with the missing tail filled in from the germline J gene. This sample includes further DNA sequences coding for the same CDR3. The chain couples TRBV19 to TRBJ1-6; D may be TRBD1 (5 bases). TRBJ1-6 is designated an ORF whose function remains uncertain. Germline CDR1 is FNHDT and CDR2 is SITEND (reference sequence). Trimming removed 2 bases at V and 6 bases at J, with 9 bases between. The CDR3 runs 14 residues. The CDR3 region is CASSIRGGNSPLYF. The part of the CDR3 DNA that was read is TGTGCCAGCAGTATTAGGGGAGGTAATTCGCCC.

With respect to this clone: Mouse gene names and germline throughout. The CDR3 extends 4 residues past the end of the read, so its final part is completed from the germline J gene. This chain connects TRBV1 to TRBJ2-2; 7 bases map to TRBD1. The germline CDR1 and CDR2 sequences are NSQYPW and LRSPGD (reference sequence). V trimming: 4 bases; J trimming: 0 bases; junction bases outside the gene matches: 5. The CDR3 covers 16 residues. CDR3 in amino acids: CTCSGQGQTNTGQLYF. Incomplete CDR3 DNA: TGCACCTGCAGTGGACAGGGACAGACAAACACCGGG. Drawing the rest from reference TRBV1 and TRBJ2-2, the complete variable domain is VTLLEQNPRWRLVPRGQAVNLRCILKNSQYPWMSWYQQDLQKQLQWLFTLRSPGDKEVKSLPGADYLATRVTDTELRLQVANMSQGRTLYCTCSGQGQTNTGQLYFGEGSKLTVL.

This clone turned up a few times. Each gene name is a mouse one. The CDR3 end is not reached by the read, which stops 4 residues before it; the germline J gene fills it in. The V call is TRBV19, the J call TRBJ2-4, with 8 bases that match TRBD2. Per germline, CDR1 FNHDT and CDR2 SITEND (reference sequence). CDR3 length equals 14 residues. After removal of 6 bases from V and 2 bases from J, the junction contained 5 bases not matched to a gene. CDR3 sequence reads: CASKLGANQNTLYF. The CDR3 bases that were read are TGTGCCAGCAAACTGGGGGCCAATCAAAAC. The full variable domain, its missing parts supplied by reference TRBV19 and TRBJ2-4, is GGIITQTPKFLIGQEGQKLTLKCQQNFNHDTMYWYRQDSGKGLRLIYYSITENDLQKGDLSEGYDASREKKSSFSLTVTSAQKNEMAVFLCASKLGANQNTLYFGAGTRLSVL.

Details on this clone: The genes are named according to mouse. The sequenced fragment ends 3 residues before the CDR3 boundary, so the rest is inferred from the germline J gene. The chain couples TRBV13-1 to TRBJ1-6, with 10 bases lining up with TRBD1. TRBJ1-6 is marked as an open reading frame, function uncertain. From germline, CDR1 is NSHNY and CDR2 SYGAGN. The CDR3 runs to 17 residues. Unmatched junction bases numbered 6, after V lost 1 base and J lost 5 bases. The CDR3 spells CASSDHRDRGHNSPLYF. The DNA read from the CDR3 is TGTGCCAGCAGTGATCACCGGGACAGGGGACATAATTCGCCC.

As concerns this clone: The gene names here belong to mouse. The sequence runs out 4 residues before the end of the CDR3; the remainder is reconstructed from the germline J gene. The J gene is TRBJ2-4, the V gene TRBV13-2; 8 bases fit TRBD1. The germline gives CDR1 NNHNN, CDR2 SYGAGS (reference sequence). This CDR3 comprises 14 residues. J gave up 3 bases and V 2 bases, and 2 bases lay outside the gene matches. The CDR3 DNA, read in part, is TGTGCCAGCGGTGAGAGGACAGGGCAAAAC. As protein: CASGERTGQN. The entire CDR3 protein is CASGERTGQNTLYF.

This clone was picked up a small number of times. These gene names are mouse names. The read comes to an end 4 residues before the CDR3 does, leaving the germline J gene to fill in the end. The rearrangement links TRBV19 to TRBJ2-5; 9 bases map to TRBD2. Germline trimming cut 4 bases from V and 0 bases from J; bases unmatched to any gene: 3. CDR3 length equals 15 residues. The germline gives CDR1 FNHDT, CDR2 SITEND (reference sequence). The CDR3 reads CASSDWGLNQDTQYF. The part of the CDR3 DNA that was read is TGTGCCAGCAGTGACTGGGGGCTTAACCAAGAC.

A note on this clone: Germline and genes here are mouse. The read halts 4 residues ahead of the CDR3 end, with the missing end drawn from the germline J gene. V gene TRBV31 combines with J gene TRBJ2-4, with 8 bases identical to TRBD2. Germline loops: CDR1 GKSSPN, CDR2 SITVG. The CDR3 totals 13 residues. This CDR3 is CAWRPGTGNTLYF. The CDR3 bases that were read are TGTGCCTGGAGGCCCGGGACTGGAAAC.

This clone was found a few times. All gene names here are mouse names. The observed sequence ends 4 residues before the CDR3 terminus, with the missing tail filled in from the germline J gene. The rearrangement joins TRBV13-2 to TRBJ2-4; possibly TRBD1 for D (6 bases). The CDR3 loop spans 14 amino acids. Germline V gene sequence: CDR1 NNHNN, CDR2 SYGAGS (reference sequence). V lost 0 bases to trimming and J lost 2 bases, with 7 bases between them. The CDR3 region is CASGDVGHQNTLYF. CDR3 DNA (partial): TGTGCCAGCGGTGATGTGGGACATCAAAAC.

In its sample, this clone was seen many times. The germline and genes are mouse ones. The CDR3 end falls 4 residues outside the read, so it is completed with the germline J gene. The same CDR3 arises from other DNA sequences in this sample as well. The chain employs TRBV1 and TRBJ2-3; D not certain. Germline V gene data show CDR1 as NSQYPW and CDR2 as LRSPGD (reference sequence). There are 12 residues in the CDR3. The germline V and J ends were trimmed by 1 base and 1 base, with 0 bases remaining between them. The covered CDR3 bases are TGCACCTGCAGTGCAGGTGCAGAA. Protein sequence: CTCSAGAE. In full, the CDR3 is CTCSAGAETLYF.